The TCR beta chain under discussion was sequenced for a study of early T cells in non-severe SARS-CoV-2 infection. CDR3 length: 12 amino acids. Trimming stripped 5 bases from V and 11 bases from J, with 13 bases between. Germline CDR1 MNHEY, CDR2 SVGAGI. Using its own MiXCR run on the 5' RACE reads, TCRdb lists one record per CDR3 protein. Seen here are over 15,000 distinct CDR3 sequences, around 5.6% observed once, and the top ten hold around 7%. V is TRBV6-5 and J is TRBJ1-5; unclear D gene. The sequences come from whole blood, collected at baseline. The receptor was isolated from an adult who was a healthcare worker with PCR-confirmed SARS-CoV-2 infection or an uninfected control (not recorded which). CDR3 in DNA: TGTGCCAGCAGTCCAGGAGGGAGCACCCAGCATTTT. It codes for CASSPGGSTQHF.